The T cell receptor beta chain described here comes from a study of neurological immune-mediated disorders. Broader study findings: No CDR3 amino acid sequences recurred among expanded clones across subjects, suggesting private repertoires in all groups.

5'RACE with 10-nucleotide random UMIs generated the cDNA. Each CDR3 protein gets one entry after TCRdb re-called the 5' RACE reads with MiXCR. The sample has 69,000 or so distinct CDR3 sequences, 4.5% to 6% seen once. This CDR3 is 15 amino acids long. The V segment lost 5 bases and the J segment 8 bases; nucleotides outside the gene matches: 12. The germline V gene encodes CDR1 SGHKS and CDR2 YYEKEE (reference sequence). At least ten counts were recorded for this clonotype. The antigen is unknown. The genes are TRBV5-5 and TRBJ2-1; 8 bases match TRBD2. The sample taken for sequencing was PBMCs. This TCR was sampled from a woman in her 70s with multiple sclerosis. CDR3 amino acids: CASRPSGRKVDEQFF. The CDR3 coding sequence is TGTGCCAGCAGGCCAAGCGGGAGAAAGGTAGATGAGCAGTTCTTC.